This entry describes one T cell receptor (beta chain). Its specificity is not known. Researchers made TCR cDNA using 5'RACE template switching, and this step added a universal primer site and UMIs. TCRdb redid the calling of the 5' RACE reads with MiXCR, one entry per CDR3 protein. The sample comprises 150,000 to 200,000 distinct CDR3 sequences, about a tenth of which are singletons, and under 40% rests with the top ten. The data originate from a study of T cells after yellow fever vaccination. Study results and caveats: Secondary responses were weaker yet peaked faster, day 5 versus 15. The booster response re-showed most primary clones: about 96% CD4, 88% CD8.

The CDR3 length is 17 residues. The V gene's germline CDR1 is SGHTA and CDR2 FQGTGA. The V and J ends lost 4 bases and 1 base, in that order; junction bases with no gene match: 5. This sequence originates from a man aged 18 to 29 who received the YFV17D yellow fever vaccine. Sequencing used CD8+ T cells sorted from PBMCs, obtained 45 days after the yellow fever booster vaccination. The gene calls are TRBV7-3 and TRBJ2-2, with 11 bases aligning to TRBD2. CDR3 amino acids: CASSSPTSGENTGELFF. CDR3 DNA sequence: TGTGCCAGCAGCTCACCGACTAGCGGGGAGAACACCGGGGAGCTGTTTTTT.